This T cell receptor beta chain was found in a study of T cells in tuberculosis. General study results and limits: Smaller distances to GMM-specific TCRs suggested their expansion in active tuberculosis.

The time point is: new active TB diagnosis, blood taken before or within 7 days of starting treatment. Included patients were adults of at least 18, HIV-seronegative, South African. Positive smear microscopy and/or M. tuberculosis culture confirmed active disease. The CDR3 is made up of 16 amino acids. CDR1 is MGHRA, CDR2 YSYEKL, per germline. Repertoires were generated with immunoSEQ multiplex PCR, while TCRdb's copy carries only in-frame clones and drops some. The sample records 30,000 to 35,000 clones, 93% being singletons. As to this clone: What it recognizes is unknown. The germline gene is not matched at one end of the junction; a read error may be the cause.

The V call is TRBV4-1, the J call TRBJ2-5; a weak D match, TRBD1 (7 bases). The clonotype was recovered from an adult with tuberculosis. The specimen comprised PBMCs, sampled at tuberculosis diagnosis. In DNA, the CDR3 is TGCGCCAGCAGCCAAGAGGAGGGAAGGGGGCAAGGGACCCAGTACTTC. Amino acid sequence: CASSQEEGRGQGTQYF.